The entry that follows covers one T cell receptor beta chain sequence. Its specificity is unknown. V was trimmed by 5 bases and J by 5 bases, leaving 21 bases between them. Per germline, CDR1 SEHNR and CDR2 FQNEAQ (reference sequence). The CDR3 is 16 amino acids. The data belong to a study of shared clonotypes between healthy human individuals. Findings and caveats of the study: A reduction in generation probabilities was seen for non-shared clonotypes relative to those shared by all four donors.

Positive CCR7 selection of CD45RO-negative cells yielded the naive CD8 cells, and terminally differentiated effector memory CD45RA+ cells were excluded. TCRdb's table, derived via immunoSEQ multiplex PCR, lists solely in-frame clones and lacks some. The repertoire includes about 2.2 million clones, just under 95% of them detected once, and around 1.8% sits in the top ten. The V and J genes are TRBV7-9 and TRBJ2-5, with a weak D call TRBD2 (6 bases). The sequence was collected from a man between 18 and 29 years old in good health. Some clones in this sample may be carry-over from other donors' samples. Sequencing input: naive CD8+ T cells from PBMCs. The CDR3 DNA is TGTGCCAGCAGCCTCCCGGGGACTGGTGGGGAGGAGACCCAGTACTTC. The encoded protein is CASSLPGTGGEETQYF.